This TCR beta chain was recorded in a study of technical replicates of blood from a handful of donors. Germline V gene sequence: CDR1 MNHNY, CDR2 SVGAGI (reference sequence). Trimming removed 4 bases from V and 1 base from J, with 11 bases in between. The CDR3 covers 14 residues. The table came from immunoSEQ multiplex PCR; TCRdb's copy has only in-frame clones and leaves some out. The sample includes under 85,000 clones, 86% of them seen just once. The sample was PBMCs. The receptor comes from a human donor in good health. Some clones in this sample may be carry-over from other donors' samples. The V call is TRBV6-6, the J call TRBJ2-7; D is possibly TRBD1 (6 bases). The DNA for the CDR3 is TGTGCCAGCAGTTCACCGGGACAATCCTACGAGCAGTACTTC. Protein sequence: CASSSPGQSYEQYF.